This T cell receptor beta chain appears in the sequencing data of a study of graft-versus-host responses after intestinal transplantation. Looking at the study overall: As for transplant type, recipients had multivisceral, liver-intestinal, or isolated intestinal grafts. All recipients were given anti-thymocyte globulin induction, and tacrolimus and steroids were then administered for around three years. Regarding the study as a whole: Peak GvH clone levels in circulation were associated with early post-transplant HvG declines. Researchers found GvH clones in recipient marrow, and some showed up first in ileum or blood.

This table comes from immunoSEQ multiplex PCR, and its TCRdb copy is limited to in-frame clones, with some not included. The sample records fewer than 50,000 clones, about 88% being singletons. Deletions cut 3 bases from V and 8 bases from J, with 10 bases between. Germline values: CDR1 SGHVS, CDR2 FQNEAQ. The CDR3 runs 13 residues. This clone appeared once. The target antigen is unknown. This clonotype was obtained from a human donor who was the organ donor for an intestinal transplant. The chain joins TRBV7-8 to TRBJ1-4; D gene unclear. The sequencing used unstimulated CD4+ T cells sorted from spleen or lymph node cells, collected before transplant. CDR3 residues: CASSLGLGEKLFF. The CDR3 DNA reads as TGTGCCAGCAGCTTGGGGTTGGGAGAAAAACTGTTTTTT.